This record covers a single T cell receptor beta chain. The antigen this receptor binds is unknown. No qualities accompany the bases; no much larger clone lies one base away. The data were taken from a study of Ad26.COV2.S vaccination and SARS-CoV-2 variants (dated by TCRdb to the early 2020s). Describing the broader study: Donors in the vaccine arm were drawn from COV1001, a phase I-IIa trial of Ad26.COV2.S in healthy adults that was multicentre, randomized, double-blind and placebo-controlled. A total of approximately 30 samples were included in the TCR-sequenced set, comprising around 19 Ad26.COV2.S vaccine recipients, 5 placebo recipients and 8 SARS-CoV-2 convalescent individuals. Sequencing of the TCRbeta repertoire served to evaluate the specificity and breadth of SARS-CoV-2-reactive T cell receptors following Ad26.COV2.S vaccination. Investigators remained blinded to trial group allocation during experiments and outcome assessment. Trial participants were randomized into five groups of five: low-dose or high-dose Ad26.COV2.S given once or twice, or placebo on both occasions. Ad26.COV2.S was administered intramuscularly at a dose of 5x10^10 or 1x10^11 viral particles, either as one shot or as two shots given 56 days apart.

The immunoSEQ Assay was used to sequence TCRbeta CDR3 regions. After extraction, genomic DNA underwent amplification by bias-controlled multiplex PCR, followed by high-throughput sequencing. The paper's data handling went like this. To quantify the absolute abundance of every unique TCRbeta CDR3 region, sequences were collapsed and filtered. T cell fraction was estimated by normalizing TCRbeta template counts to usable DNA, with usable DNA measured through amplification of reference genes found in all nucleated cells. Repertoire TCRs were annotated as SARS-CoV-2-specific by exact matching of V gene, CDR3 amino acid sequence and J gene to a known reactive TCR set. The reference SARS-CoV-2 TCR set was obtained from MIRA and was filtered for enrichment in COVID-19-positive ImmuneCODE repertoires, whereby public or cross-reactive TCRs were removed. Using the MIRA antigens, annotated TCRs were further analysed by specific ORF or by position within an ORF. Breadth was defined as annotated unique rearrangements over total unique productive rearrangements; depth was the summed frequency of those rearrangements. Two-sided Wilcoxon rank-sum tests were applied when comparing TCR breadth between groups. What TCRdb holds here is the immuneACCESS table cut down to in-frame rearrangements. Part of the clones is not present; checked against another copy, under half of the missing clones reflect an unresolved V gene, and the others are unexplained. Clonal size and the V and J genes are those of that table, whereas D and trimming came from the DNA. The sample data list approximately 480,000 clones, and roughly 87% of these were observed just once. The ten largest clones add up to over 10% of the sample.

V is pared back by 4 bases and J by 9 bases, with 10 bases lying between the germline termini. Taken from the germline V gene (reference sequence), the CDR1 and CDR2 loops are LNHDA and SQIVND. Measured from the cysteine to the phenylalanine, the CDR3 is 12 residues long. The entry retains the CDR3 DNA only, 36 bases that are in frame from base 1. The meaning of the sample's treatment or condition label: some 20 received Ad26.COV2.S at low or high dose, single or two shots; 5 received placebo; per-sample allocation not given. For vaccine and placebo recipients, the sequenced repertoires came from samples collected on day 63 after the first injection. Between 29 July and 7 August 2020, Cohort 1b enrolled about two dozen adults aged 18-55 years at one site in Boston, USA. Ad26.COV2.S was a replication-incompetent adenovirus type 26 vector that expressed a prefusion-stabilized SARS-CoV-2 spike protein derived from the original Wuhan strain.

The study at large found these results: Comparable non-spike TCR breadth was observed between vaccine and placebo recipients, consistent with only spike being contained in the vaccine. After vaccination, substantial breadth of spike-specific CD8+ and CD4+ T cell responses was reported. Ad26.COV2.S recipients had higher spike-specific TCR breadth than placebo recipients (P = 0.0014). The authors noted that the TCR breadth and depth analyses may have underestimated total T cell responses. Comparing responses between vaccine doses or regimens was not something the study was powered to do.

The rearrangement joined TRBV19 to TRBJ1-5; the D gene is not confidently resolved. The specimen comprised peripheral blood, sampled in a trial of Ad26.COV2.S vaccine versus placebo. This sequence was found in a person between 18 and 65 years old who received the Ad26.COV2.S COVID-19 vaccine or a placebo. The nucleotide sequence reads as follows: TGTGCCAGTAGTAGGTCCTTGGGGCCCCAGCATTTT. Its protein is CASSRSLGPQHF.